The next 10 T cell receptor beta chains were all read from a single sample in a study of CD8+ T cells in alopecia areata. As the sequencing template, cDNA was produced by extracting RNA and reverse transcribing it. Sequencing used immunoSEQ multiplex PCR; TCRdb keeps in-frame clones, though not all of them. The sample includes more than 90,000 clones, none of them occurring once. The specimen sequenced was lesional skin. The receptors here all came from a C3H/HeJ mouse with alopecia areata. These mice share the MHC haplotype H2-k.

This clone was recorded a few times. Gene names and germline refer to mouse. The CDR3 end lies 4 residues beyond the end of the read and is filled in from the germline J gene. V usage is TRBV1 and J usage is TRBJ1-4; D ambiguous. Germline values: CDR1 NSQYPW, CDR2 LRSPGD (reference sequence). This CDR3 has 14 residues. The V end lost 5 bases, the J end lost 3 bases, and 10 bases lay between the germline ends. Here the CDR3 reads CTCSNRSTNERLFF. The sequenced CDR3 bases are TGCACCTGCAGTAACAGATCCACCAACGAA. Combining the CDR3 with reference TRBV1 and TRBJ1-4 gives the whole variable domain VTLLEQNPRWRLVPRGQAVNLRCILKNSQYPWMSWYQQDLQKQLQWLFTLRSPGDKEVKSLPGADYLATRVTDTELRLQVANMSQGRTLYCTCSNRSTNERLFFGHGTKLSVL.

This clone was seen more than once but under ten times. Gene names and germline match the mouse. Read sequence stops 4 residues before the CDR3 end, and the germline J gene provides the missing end. The chain combines TRBV13-3 with TRBJ2-5, with D perhaps matching TRBD1 (6 bases). Germline lookup yields CDR1 NNHDY and CDR2 SYVADS. Trimming cost V 5 bases and J 0 bases, with 13 bases left between them. There are 15 residues in the CDR3. The CDR3 region is CASSVDSKNQDTQYF. The CDR3 bases that were read are TGTGCCAGCAGCGTGGACAGCAAAAACCAAGAC.

In its sample, this clone was seen a few times. Germline and genes here are mouse. The missing CDR3 end, 4 residues past where the read stops, is filled in from the germline J gene. The chain combines TRBV13-3 with TRBJ1-2; no clear D gene. Per the germline V gene, CDR1 is NNHDY and CDR2 is SYVADS. CDR3 size: 14 residues. V gave up 2 bases and J gave up 0 bases, with 8 bases separating them. Partial CDR3 DNA: TGTGCCAGCAGTGAAATCCATTCAAACTCC. Translation gives CASSEIHSNS. The whole CDR3 is CASSEIHSNSDYTF.

As to this clone: All gene names here are mouse names. The missing CDR3 end, 4 residues past where the read stops, is filled in from the germline J gene. V and J are TRBV1 and TRBJ1-2; tentatively, D is TRBD1 (5 bases). There are 16 residues in the CDR3. CDR1 NSQYPW and CDR2 LRSPGD come from the germline V gene (reference sequence). CDR3 residues: CTCSADRAGGGDDYTF. CDR3 bases read: TGCACCTGCAGTGCAGATAGAGCTGGGGGAGGGGAC.

Remarks on this clone: Gene and germline names: mouse. Read data end 4 residues before the CDR3 end; the end is taken from the germline J gene. J is TRBJ1-1 and V is TRBV13-3, with D unclear. Trimming stripped 1 base from V and 4 bases from J, with 14 bases between. The CDR3 is made up of 15 amino acids. Germline V lookup: CDR1 NNHDY, CDR2 SYVADS. CDR3: CASSDTPTQTTEVFF. Incomplete CDR3 DNA: TGTGCCAGCAGTGATACCCCGACACAGACCACA.

In the case of this clone: Gene names are mouse gene names. The CDR3 end is not reached by the read, which stops 4 residues before it; the germline J gene fills it in. The rearrangement joins TRBV13-3 to TRBJ1-4, with TRBD1 as a possible D gene (6 bases). Trimming removed 0 bases from V and 6 bases from J, with 9 bases in between. This CDR3 is 14 amino acids long. CDR1 and CDR2 (germline): NNHDY, SYVADS. CDR3 in amino acids: CASSDVRGDERLFF. The part of the CDR3 DNA that was read is TGTGCCAGCAGTGATGTCAGGGGTGACGAA.

This clone was observed a handful of times. Gene names follow the mouse nomenclature. The read finishes 4 residues shy of the CDR3 end, and the germline J gene is used to complete it. The chain employs TRBV13-1 and TRBJ1-4, with TRBD1 matching 12 bases. The germline gives CDR1 NSHNY, CDR2 SYGAGN. The CDR3 runs 15 residues. CDR3 in amino acids: CASSDRDRGPERLFF. The covered CDR3 bases are TGTGCCAGCAGTGACCGGGACAGGGGGCCCGAA.

In the case of this clone: Genes and germline are mouse. The observed sequence ends 4 residues before the CDR3 terminus, with the missing tail filled in from the germline J gene. The genes are TRBV5 and TRBJ2-2, with 10 bases fitting TRBD1. Germline V CDR1 and CDR2: LGHNA, YNLKQL (reference sequence). This CDR3 comprises 16 residues. V gave up 4 bases and J gave up 1 base; unmatched junction bases: 3. The CDR3 bases that were read are TGTGCCAGCAGCCCCTGGGACAGGGGAAACACCGGG. This gives the protein CASSPWDRGNTG. In full, the CDR3 reads CASSPWDRGNTGQLYF.

Comments on this clone: The gene symbols are mouse symbols. The CDR3 extends 4 residues past the end of the read, so its final part is completed from the germline J gene. The chain is built from TRBV16 and TRBJ2-7, with D perhaps TRBD1 (6 bases). This CDR3 is 13 amino acids long. Per the germline V gene, CDR1 is SGHSA and CDR2 is FRNQAP. Trimming removed 5 bases from V and 2 bases from J, with 10 bases in between. CDR3 DNA, as far as it was read: TGTGCAAGCAGCCCCCGGGACACCTAT. This codes for CASSPRDTY. The entire CDR3 is CASSPRDTYEQYF.

In its sample, this clone was seen many times. A mismatch at residue 11 separates the TCRdb protein from the translated DNA, so the protein presented here was translated from the DNA. Any gene name here is a mouse gene name. The CDR3 spells CASTLTSSGNTLYF. Incomplete CDR3 DNA: TGTGCCAGCACTCTAACATCTTCTGGAAATACG. The chain carries TRBV13-3 and TRBJ1-3; no reliable D call. The read terminates 3 residues ahead of where the CDR3 ends, so the germline J gene completes it. V shed 6 bases and J shed 0 bases, with 10 bases lying between them. CDR3 length: 14 residues. Germline-derived CDR1 and CDR2 are NNHDY and SYVADS.